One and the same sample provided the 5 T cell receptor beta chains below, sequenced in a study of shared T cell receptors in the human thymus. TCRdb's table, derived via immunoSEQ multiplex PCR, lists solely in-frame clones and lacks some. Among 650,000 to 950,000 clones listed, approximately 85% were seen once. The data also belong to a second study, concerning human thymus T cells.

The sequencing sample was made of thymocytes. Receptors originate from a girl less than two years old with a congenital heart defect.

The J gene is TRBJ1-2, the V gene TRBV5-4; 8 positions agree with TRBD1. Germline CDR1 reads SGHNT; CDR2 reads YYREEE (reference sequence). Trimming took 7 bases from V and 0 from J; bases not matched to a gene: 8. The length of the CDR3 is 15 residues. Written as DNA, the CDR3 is TGTGCCAGCGGTGGACAGGGCGCCCCTAACTATGGCTACACCTTC. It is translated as CASGGQGAPNYGYTF.

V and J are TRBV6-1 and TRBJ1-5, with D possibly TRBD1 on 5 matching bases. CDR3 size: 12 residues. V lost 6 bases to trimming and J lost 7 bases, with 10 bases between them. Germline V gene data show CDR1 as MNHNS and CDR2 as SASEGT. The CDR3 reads CASREQGQPQHF. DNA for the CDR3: TGTGCCAGCAGGGAGCAGGGACAGCCCCAGCATTTT.

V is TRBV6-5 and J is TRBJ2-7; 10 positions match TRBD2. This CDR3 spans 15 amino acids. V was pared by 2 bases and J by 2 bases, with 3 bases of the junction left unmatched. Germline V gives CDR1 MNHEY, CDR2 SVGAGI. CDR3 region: CASSYGLAGAYEQYF. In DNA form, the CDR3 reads TGTGCCAGCAGTTACGGGCTAGCGGGGGCCTACGAGCAGTACTTC.

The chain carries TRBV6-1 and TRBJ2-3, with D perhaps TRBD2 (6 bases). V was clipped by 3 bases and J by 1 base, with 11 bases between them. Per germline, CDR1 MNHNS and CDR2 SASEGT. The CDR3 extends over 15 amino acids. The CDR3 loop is CASSEVGRRTDTQYF. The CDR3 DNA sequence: TGTGCCAGCAGTGAGGTGGGGAGGCGCACAGATACGCAGTATTTT.

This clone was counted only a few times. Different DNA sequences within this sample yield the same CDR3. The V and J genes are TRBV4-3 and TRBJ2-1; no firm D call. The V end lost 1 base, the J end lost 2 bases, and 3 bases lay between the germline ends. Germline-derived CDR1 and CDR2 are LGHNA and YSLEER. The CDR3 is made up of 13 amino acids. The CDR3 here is CASSQGAYNEQFF. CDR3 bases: TGCGCCAGCAGCCAAGGCGCCTACAATGAGCAGTTCTTC.